In this sample, the clone carrying this T cell receptor beta chain turned up many times. This CDR3 has 13 amino acids. Germline trimming cut 7 bases from V and 7 bases from J; bases unmatched to any gene: 8. Germline-derived CDR1 and CDR2 are SNHLY and FYNNEI. Each CDR3 protein gets one entry after TCRdb re-called the reads with MiXCR. This table has approximately 4,300 distinct CDR3 sequences, 10% appearing once. This TCR came from a human donor with rheumatoid arthritis. Sequencing used CD4+ T cells from synovial fluid. The chain couples TRBV2 to TRBJ1-2; 8 bases agree with TRBD1. The CDR3 DNA is TGTGCCAGCAAAGGCCAGGGGGCTTTTGGCTACACCTTC. Translating gives CASKGQGAFGYTF.